Below, 12 T cell receptor beta chains from the same sample are listed, as sequenced in a study of tumor-infiltrating lymphocytes in oesophageal squamous cell carcinoma. TCRdb itself ran the PCR reads through MiXCR, one entry per CDR3 protein. This sample has 18,000 or so distinct CDR3 sequences; roughly 41% occur once, and the top ten carry roughly 12%. Material for sequencing was normal esophageal tissue next to the tumor. These receptors all come from a male donor with esophageal squamous cell carcinoma.

This clonotype was detected ten times or more. The chain employs TRBV28 and TRBJ2-5; no clear D. CDR1 is MDHEN and CDR2 is SYDVKM in the germline V gene. V lost 6 bases and J lost 7, with 9 bases in between. The CDR3 has 11 residues. DNA of the CDR3: TGTGCCAGCAGCTCCCGCGGGACCCAGTACTTC. Its translation is CASSSRGTQYF.

In its sample, this clonotype is medium-sized (0.01 to 0.1%). The rearrangement uses TRBV7-6 and TRBJ2-7; 9 nucleotides agree with TRBD2. The CDR3 runs to 17 residues. Trimming cost V 4 bases and J 5 bases; bases outside gene matches: 15. Germline CDR1 and CDR2: SGHVS and FNYEAQ. As DNA, the CDR3 is TGTGCCAGCAGCTCGAGACAAGGGGGTAGCGGGAGCCACGAGCAGTACTTC. Amino acid sequence: CASSSRQGGSGSHEQYF.

As concerns this clonotype: This CDR3 fails to terminate in the conserved phenylalanine or tryptophan, so it likely reflects a read error. Because the CDR3's place on the DNA is in doubt, the DNA is left out and the CDR3 is given as listed by TCRdb. V and J are TRBV7-2 and TRBJ2-7; TRBD2, the D gene given by the table, was not confirmed from the DNA. The length of the CDR3 is 16 amino acids, counting both ends. Germline CDR1 SGHTA, CDR2 FQGNSA. The CDR3 here is CASSLGDSRNEQFFGA.

About this clonotype itself: Compared with germline, one end of the junction differs, possibly owing to a read error. CDR3 in DNA: TGCGCCAGCAGCTTCGCAGGGGGATCCTACGAGCAGTACTTC. Residues: CASSFAGGSYEQYF. V usage is TRBV5-4 and J usage is TRBJ2-7; 7 bases are shared with TRBD1. This CDR3 has 14 residues. Germline assignment: CDR1 SGHNT and CDR2 YYREEE (reference sequence).

On this clonotype itself: The conserved closing phenylalanine or tryptophan is absent in this CDR3, likely reflecting a read error. The DNA is omitted, as the CDR3 cannot be located on it reliably, and the CDR3 follows TCRdb's listing. The J gene is TRBJ1-1, the V gene TRBV7-2. Germline V CDR1 and CDR2: SGHTA, FQGNSA. Counting both end residues, the CDR3 totals 15 amino acids. The chain's CDR3 is CASSLEFSETQYFGQ.

CDR3 protein: CASSLSRPAGEQFF. CDR3 nucleotides: TGTGCCAGCAGCTTATCACGACCAGCGGGTGAGCAGTTCTTC. V and J are TRBV7-2 and TRBJ2-4; D perhaps matches TRBD2 (6 bases). The DNA end favors TRBJ2-1, so the J call may be wrong. The CDR3 totals 14 residues. Germline CDR1 reads SGHTA; CDR2 reads FQGNSA.

The V and J genes are TRBV7-6 and TRBJ2-3; D is unresolved. Judging by the DNA end, TRBJ2-1 fits better; the J call may be wrong. The germline CDR1 and CDR2 sequences are SGHVS and FNYEAQ. The CDR3 totals 14 residues. This chain's CDR3 is CASSSRPDGDEQFF. The CDR3 nucleotides are TGTGCCAGCAGCTCGAGACCCGATGGGGATGAGCAGTTCTTC.

This clonotype appeared many times. The chain has TRBV6-1 and TRBJ2-3; D may be TRBD2 (5 bases). The germline gives CDR1 MNHNS, CDR2 SASEGT. The CDR3 loop spans 16 amino acids. Trimming shortened V by 6 bases and J by 0 bases, and 16 bases separated the two germline ends. The CDR3 region is CASSGGRRTSTDTQYF. CDR3 in DNA: TGTGCCAGCAGCGGCGGGCGCCGAACTAGCACAGATACGCAGTATTTT.

Written as DNA, the CDR3 is TGCAGTGCTAGAGTCATTAGCGGGGGAACCTCCTACAATGAGCAGTTCTTC. The encoded protein is CSARVISGGTSYNEQFF. The V and J genes are TRBV20-1 and TRBJ2-5; the match to TRBD2 covers 9 bases. The J call may be incorrect, as the DNA end agrees better with TRBJ2-1. Germline V gene lookup returns CDR1 DFQATT and CDR2 SNEGSKA (reference sequence). This CDR3 spans 17 amino acids.

The rearrangement uses TRBV7-9 and TRBJ2-1; D gene ambiguous. Germline CDR1 reads SEHNR; CDR2 reads FQNEAQ (reference sequence). The CDR3 extends over 12 amino acids. V lost 6 bases and J lost 4, with 7 bases in between. The CDR3 DNA follows: TGTGCCAGCAGTACTAAGTACAATGAGCAGTTCTTC. It codes for CASSTKYNEQFF.

This clonotype has ten or more counts. The chain joins TRBV5-5 to TRBJ2-2; D ambiguous. CDR3 size: 16 residues. The V gene lost 2 bases and the J gene lost 1 base, with 12 bases spanning the gap. The germline V gene encodes CDR1 SGHKS and CDR2 YYEKEE (reference sequence). CDR3 loop: CASSFTVLGNTGELFF. In nucleotides, the CDR3 is TGTGCCAGCAGCTTTACGGTTTTAGGGAACACCGGGGAGCTGTTTTTT. Full variable domain (missing parts from reference TRBV5-5 and TRBJ2-2): DAGVTQSPTHLIKTRGQQVTLRCSPISGHKSVSWYQQVLGQGPQFIFQYYEKEERGRGNFPDRFSARQFPNYSSELNVNALLLGDSALYLCASSFTVLGNTGELFFGEGSRLTVL.

As for this clonotype: A read error is likely, as this CDR3 ends without the conserved phenylalanine or tryptophan. No DNA is shown, since the ends of the CDR3 on it are uncertain; the CDR3 is the one TCRdb lists. V is TRBV6-8 and J is TRBJ2-1; the D call TRBD1 from the table was never checked on the DNA. Germline lookup yields CDR1 MNHGY and CDR2 SAAAGT. The CDR3 spans 17 residues, counting both ends. CDR3 amino acids: CASSNFQGELETQYFGA.